Listed below are T cell receptor beta chains from one sample, sequenced in a study of identical twins. TCRdb re-analysed the 5' RACE reads in MiXCR, keeping a single row per CDR3 protein. The table lists more than 650,000 distinct CDR3 sequences, 5.5% to 6.5% of them singletons. Sequenced sample: naive T cells sorted from blood. The receptors shown here come from a young man in good health. CDR3s leave out the opening cysteine and the closing phenylalanine or tryptophan. Where a row states a size, it is once, few, many or the class of an expanded clone; other rows omit it.

CDR3: ASSPLNRIRGTDTQY
J: TRBJ2-3
V: TRBV11-2
size: few

CDR3: ASSSREATQY
J: TRBJ2-3
V: TRBV7-9
size: many

CDR3: ASSLEGTSLF
J: TRBJ2-1
V: TRBV7-9
size: .

CDR3: ASNQGIGLDSPLH
J: TRBJ1-6
V: TRBV7-9
size: few

CDR3: ASSHPADTQY
J: TRBJ2-3
V: TRBV7-2
size: .

CDR3: ASSARTRQGSSYNEQF
J: TRBJ2-1
V: TRBV4-2
size: many

CDR3: AISPTGGKGPQH
J: TRBJ1-5
V: TRBV10-3
size: many

CDR3: ASSSQTGIVDEQY
J: TRBJ2-7
V: TRBV7-2
size: .

CDR3: ATSRDPGPNEKLF
J: TRBJ1-4
V: TRBV15
size: few

CDR3: ATLGLAGSTDTQY
J: TRBJ2-3
V: TRBV10-3
size: many

CDR3: ASSQQDYGYT
J: TRBJ1-2
V: TRBV5-1
size: many

CDR3: ASRFNNEQF
J: TRBJ2-1
V: TRBV5-1
size: many

CDR3: SVQEGGETQY
J: TRBJ2-5
V: TRBV29-1
size: many

CDR3: SARDSRVNTEAF
J: TRBJ1-1
V: TRBV20-1
size: .

CDR3: ASSQTLGLGQGTGEPQH
J: TRBJ1-5
V: TRBV12-3/TRBV12-4
size: few